This T cell receptor beta chain was retrieved from a study of cytomegalovirus exposure and HLA in healthy donors. Study-wide results and limits: Some V segments could not be told apart, so they were left out, TRBV6-2 and TRBV6-3 among them. In a later analysis, specific HLA alleles were associated with over 15,000 TCR beta sequences at a 0.05 false discovery rate. Researchers counted around 180 TCR beta chains as cytomegalovirus-associated.

In the PCR, 60 Vbeta and 13 Jbeta primers were used. Method: immunoSEQ multiplex PCR; TCRdb's copy keeps in-frame clones and lacks some. The sample includes around 210,000 clones, roughly 73% seen only once; the top ten take roughly 0.45%. Regarding this clone: Its specificity is not known.

Germline V gene data show CDR1 as GTSNPN and CDR2 as SVGIG (reference sequence). Unmatched junction bases numbered 3, after V lost 4 bases and J lost 1 base. The CDR3 spans 13 residues. This chain joins TRBV30 and TRBJ2-5, with 7 bases fitting TRBD1. The source material was PBMCs. This TCR derives from a boy younger than 18 in good health and CMV-seronegative. CDR3 DNA: TGTGCCTGGATCGGACAGGCCCAAGAGACCCAGTACTTC. It yields the protein CAWIGQAQETQYF.